Each of the 23 T cell receptor beta chains below was sequenced from the same sample in a study of blood T cell repertoires in COVID-19. TCRdb's table, derived via immunoSEQ multiplex PCR, lists solely in-frame clones and lacks some. The sample includes 160,000 or so clones, 81% of them seen just once. The sequenced sample consisted of peripheral blood. The receptors stem from a man in his sixties with active or convalescent COVID-19.

The CDR3: CASSPRQVEKLFF. The CDR3 nucleotides read TGTGCCAGCAGCCCCCGCCAGGTTGAAAAACTGTTTTTT. The V gene is TRBV11-2, the J gene TRBJ1-4; D unclear. Germline CDR1 reads SGHAT; CDR2 reads FQNNGV. There are 13 residues in the CDR3. Trimming removed 5 bases at V and 7 bases at J, with 11 bases between.

This chain links TRBV6-5 with TRBJ2-2; D might be TRBD1 (5 bases). Germline CDR1 reads MNHEY; CDR2 reads SVGAGI. CDR3 length: 13 amino acids. The V and J ends lost 6 bases and 4 bases respectively, with 9 bases between them. Here the CDR3 DNA reads TGTGCCAGCAGACAGGACACCACCGGGGAGCTGTTTTTT. It specifies CASRQDTTGELFF.

The gene calls are TRBV6-5 and TRBJ1-5; a possible D gene is TRBD1 (6 bases). V was pared by 6 bases and J by 0 bases, with 12 bases between. CDR1 is MNHEY, CDR2 SVGAGI, per germline. CDR3 length equals 15 residues. The CDR3 coding sequence is TGTGCCAGCAGAACCACAGGGATTAGCAATCAGCCCCAGCATTTT. Translation gives CASRTTGISNQPQHF.

V usage is TRBV12-3 or TRBV12-4 and J usage is TRBJ2-2; D is possibly TRBD2 (6 bases). CDR3 size: 13 residues. V was cut by 5 bases and J by 4 bases, with 8 bases left in between. CDR3 nucleotide sequence: TGTGCCAGCAGTAGGGGACTCACCGGGGAGCTGTTTTTT. It encodes CASSRGLTGELFF.

The rearrangement uses TRBV11-2 and TRBJ2-1; D unresolved. Trimming cost V 0 bases and J 4 bases, with 4 bases left between them. Looked up from germline, CDR1 is SGHAT and CDR2 is FQNNGV. This CDR3 has 13 residues. In DNA, the CDR3 is TGTGCCAGCAGCTTAGAACAGTACAATGAGCAGTTCTTC. It specifies CASSLEQYNEQFF.

This sequence joins TRBV10-1 and TRBJ2-3; TRBD2 matches 11 bases. Germline values: CDR1 WNHNN, CDR2 SYGVQD (reference sequence). V shed 8 bases and J 3 bases; nucleotides not matched to a gene: 1. The CDR3 is made up of 13 amino acids. CDR3 DNA sequence: TGCGCCAGCCGGACTAGCGGGACAGATACGCAGTATTTT. Amino acid sequence: CASRTSGTDTQYF.

The chain joins TRBV5-1 to TRBJ2-4; 11 bases line up with TRBD2. After removal of 4 bases from V and 0 bases from J, the junction contained 15 bases not matched to a gene. CDR3 length equals 20 residues. CDR1 is SGHRS and CDR2 is YFSETQ in the germline V gene. The CDR3 loop reads CASSLTSGTSGLGAKNIQYF. The CDR3 DNA reads TGCGCCAGCAGCCTGACCTCCGGGACTAGCGGATTGGGAGCCAAAAACATTCAGTACTTC.

J is TRBJ1-2 and V is TRBV9, with 9 positions matching TRBD1. The CDR3 has 15 amino acids. In germline, CDR1 is SGDLS, CDR2 YYNGEE. Unmatched junction bases numbered 5, after V lost 0 bases and J lost 5 bases. CDR3 sequence reads: CASSVEHRGPYGYTF. The DNA of the CDR3 is TGTGCCAGCAGCGTAGAGCACAGGGGGCCTTATGGCTACACCTTC.

This rearrangement joins TRBV29-1 to TRBJ1-1; 10 nucleotides line up with TRBD1. Per the germline V gene, CDR1 is SQVTM and CDR2 is ANQGSEA. The V and J ends lost 8 bases and 3 bases, in that order; junction bases with no gene match: 6. CDR3 length: 13 amino acids. The CDR3 nucleotides are TGCAGCTCCCGGGACAGGGGCGACACTGAAGCTTTCTTT. Translating it yields CSSRDRGDTEAFF.

The table lists this clone with many counts. V is TRBV7-6 and J is TRBJ1-6, with 7 bases lining up with TRBD1. This CDR3 comprises 17 residues. CDR1 is SGHVS and CDR2 is FNYEAQ in the germline V gene. V was clipped by 2 bases and J by 6 bases; unmatched bases: 10. As DNA, the CDR3 is TGTGCCAGCAGCTTATATCCATCGGGACAGATTAATTCACCCCTCCACTTT. It codes for CASSLYPSGQINSPLHF.

This clone was observed a single time. The V call is TRBV29-1, the J call TRBJ2-1, with TRBD2 identical over 7 bases. Germline CDR1 is SQVTM and CDR2 is ANQGSEA. The ends lost 3 bases at V and 9 bases at J; junction bases unmatched: 5. CDR3 size: 12 residues. The CDR3 DNA follows: TGCAGCGTTGACGGACTAGATAGTGAGCAGTTCTTC. Amino acid sequence: CSVDGLDSEQFF.

This clone came up once. The chain uses TRBV7-9 and TRBJ1-2; a possible D gene is TRBD1 (6 bases). The CDR3 has 15 residues. V was cut by 5 bases and J by 5 bases, with 18 bases left in between. Germline loops: CDR1 SEHNR, CDR2 FQNEAQ (reference sequence). The CDR3 DNA sequence: TGTGCCAGCAGCCCAGGACAGCCAGTGGGGTATGGCTACACCTTC. Translated, it gives CASSPGQPVGYGYTF. Variable domain in full (rest from reference TRBV7-9 and TRBJ1-2): DTGVSQNPRHKITKRGQNVTFRCDPISEHNRLYWYRQTLGQGPEFLTYFQNEAQLEKSRLLSDRFSAERPKGSFSTLEIQRTEQGDSAMYLCASSPGQPVGYGYTFGSGTRLTVV.

The chain combines TRBV18 with TRBJ2-5; unclear D gene. From germline, CDR1 is KGHSH and CDR2 LQKENI. The CDR3 runs 14 residues. V was cut by 4 bases and J by 0 bases, with 9 bases left in between. The CDR3 sequence: CASSQPNNQETQYF. The CDR3 DNA reads TGTGCCAGCTCACAACCTAACAACCAAGAGACCCAGTACTTC.

The rearrangement uses TRBV19 and TRBJ1-5; D gene ambiguous. The CDR3 is made up of 13 amino acids. The V gene lost 10 bases and the J gene lost 6 bases, with 16 bases spanning the gap. Germline loops: CDR1 LNHDA, CDR2 SQIVND (reference sequence). CDR3 residues: CATPVASGQPQHF. The CDR3 DNA sequence: TGTGCCACCCCAGTTGCTTCGGGTCAGCCCCAGCATTTT.

J is TRBJ2-6 and V is TRBV5-4; 10 bases align to TRBD1. V shed 5 bases, J shed 1 base, and the junction held 12 bases outside the gene matches. CDR1 is SGHNT and CDR2 is YYREEE in the germline V gene (reference sequence). The CDR3 totals 19 residues. CDR3 DNA: TGTGCCAGCAGGACCCGTCCGGGACAGGGGCTGTCTGGGGCCAACGTCCTGACTTTC. Amino acids: CASRTRPGQGLSGANVLTF.

The rearrangement uses TRBV6-5 and TRBJ2-2, with TRBD2 matching over 8 bases. Losses at the gene ends were 8 bases for V and 6 bases for J; bases not matched to a gene: 8. CDR3 length: 14 amino acids. The germline V gene has CDR1 MNHEY and CDR2 SVGAGI. CDR3 bases: TGTGCCAGCGACTCGAGCGGGAGTGCCGGGGAGCTGTTTTTT. Amino acid sequence: CASDSSGSAGELFF.

The chain has TRBV6-5 and TRBJ1-6, with D uncertain. V was trimmed by 8 bases and J by 7 bases, leaving 9 bases between them. This CDR3 contains 12 residues. CDR1 and CDR2 (germline): MNHEY, SVGAGI. CDR3 sequence reads: CASHRYNSPLHF. The CDR3 nucleotides are TGTGCCAGCCATCGGTACAATTCACCCCTCCACTTT.

The chain carries TRBV6-5 and TRBJ2-5; D uncertain. The CDR3 consists of 15 residues. Germline V gene sequence: CDR1 MNHEY, CDR2 SVGAGI. Trimming cost V 0 bases and J 0 bases, with 8 bases left between them. For the CDR3, the DNA is TGTGCCAGCAGTTACTCGATCCTAGACCAAGAGACCCAGTACTTC. Translation gives CASSYSILDQETQYF.

This rearrangement joins TRBV7-6 to TRBJ2-2; 8 positions agree with TRBD1. CDR1 is SGHVS, CDR2 FNYEAQ, per germline. The junction had 6 bases not matched to a gene; V was cut back by 5 bases and J by 1 base. This CDR3 has 16 residues. The CDR3 region has the DNA TGTGCCAGCAGCCCGCGGACAGGGCAGAACACCGGGGAGCTGTTTTTT. It is translated as CASSPRTGQNTGELFF.

The chain combines TRBV7-2 with TRBJ1-1, with D perhaps matching TRBD1 (5 bases). CDR3 length equals 13 residues. V lost 5 bases, J lost 5 bases, and 12 bases lay in between. Germline loops: CDR1 SGHTA, CDR2 FQGNSA. The CDR3 loop reads CASSPQGMTEAFF. Here the CDR3 DNA reads TGTGCCAGCAGCCCCCAGGGCATGACTGAAGCTTTCTTT. The full variable domain, its missing parts supplied by reference TRBV7-2 and TRBJ1-1, is GAGVSQSPSNKVTEKGKDVELRCDPISGHTALYWYRQSLGQGLEFLIYFQGNSAPDKSGLPSDRFSAERTGGSVSTLTIQRTQQEDSAVYLCASSPQGMTEAFFGQGTRLTVV.

This chain links TRBV23-1 with TRBJ1-1; D gene ambiguous. TRBV23-1 is an ORF; its function is uncertain. V was clipped by 3 bases and J by 1 base, with 12 bases between them. This CDR3 region has 15 residues. This CDR3 reads CASSHDGAGNTEAFF. Written as DNA, the CDR3 is TGCGCCAGCAGTCACGACGGTGCAGGGAACACTGAAGCTTTCTTT.

The chain has TRBV4-1 and TRBJ1-4, with a possible D match to TRBD1 (6 bases). This CDR3 region has 17 residues. V was clipped by 5 bases and J by 4 bases, with 20 bases between them. Germline loops: CDR1 MGHRA, CDR2 YSYEKL. DNA of the CDR3: TGCGCCAGCAGCACGAGATCGGACAGCAGCTTTAATGAAAAACTGTTTTTT. Translated: CASSTRSDSSFNEKLFF.

The chain joins TRBV6-6 to TRBJ1-5; no firm D call. Trimming took off 0 bases at V and 1 base at J, with 7 bases between the two ends. The CDR3 is 15 residues long. Germline lookup yields CDR1 MNHNY and CDR2 SVGAGI (reference sequence). In DNA, the CDR3 is TGTGCCAGCAGTTACTCGAGGCAAAGCAATCAGCCCCAGCATTTT. It encodes CASSYSRQSNQPQHF.